Presented here are 13 T cell receptor beta chains from one specimen sequenced in a study of T cells after yellow fever vaccination. MiXCR, applied by TCRdb to the 5' RACE reads, yields one record per CDR3 protein. The sample carries approximately 580,000 distinct CDR3 sequences, roughly a sixth recorded once. The sample was PBMCs, taken 4 to 5 days after the first yellow fever vaccination. All receptors come from a man aged 18 to 30 who received the YFV17D yellow fever vaccine.

The genes are TRBV5-1 and TRBJ2-1, with TRBD1 matching over 7 bases. Germline-derived CDR1 and CDR2 are SGHRS and YFSETQ. V shed 3 bases, J shed 0 bases, and the junction held 3 bases outside the gene matches. The CDR3 is made up of 15 amino acids. CDR3 DNA sequence: TGCGCCAGCAGCTCGGACAGGCTCTCCTACAATGAGCAGTTCTTC. This translates into CASSSDRLSYNEQFF.

Ten or more counts support this clonotype. The chain links TRBV18 to TRBJ2-4; 12 bases line up with TRBD2. In germline, CDR1 is KGHSH, CDR2 LQKENI. The CDR3 covers 18 residues. The V gene end was trimmed by 2 bases and the J gene end by 2 bases; junction bases not matched to a gene: 7. CDR3 bases: TGTGCCAGCTCACCAAGACTAGCGGGAGCCTTATCCAAAAACATTCAGTACTTC. Its translation is CASSPRLAGALSKNIQYF.

Only a few counts were recorded for this clonotype. This chain joins TRBV7-9 and TRBJ2-7; the D is unclear. Per germline, CDR1 SEHNR and CDR2 FQNEAQ (reference sequence). Trimming took 2 bases from V and 3 from J, leaving 17 bases between them. CDR3 size: 16 residues. The DNA for the CDR3 is TGTGCCAGCAGCTTACAAGAGACGGATCTTCTCTACGAGCAGTACTTC. Amino acid sequence: CASSLQETDLLYEQYF.

This clonotype was seen a handful of times. This chain joins TRBV6-5 and TRBJ1-6; D is perhaps TRBD1 (6 bases). Germline V gene data show CDR1 as MNHEY and CDR2 as SVGAGI. Trimming took off 3 bases at V and 8 bases at J, with 17 bases between the two ends. The CDR3 runs 16 residues. The CDR3 coding sequence is TGTGCCAGCAGTTATGGCAGGGGTTACGGGTATTCACCCCTCCACTTT. Its translation: CASSYGRGYGYSPLHF.

This clonotype was recorded a few times. This sequence joins TRBV27 and TRBJ1-6, with D perhaps matching TRBD1 (5 bases). V was cut by 6 bases and J by 3 bases, with 6 bases left in between. In germline, CDR1 is MNHEY, CDR2 SMNVEV (reference sequence). The CDR3 covers 13 residues. This chain's CDR3 is CASRQGYNSPLHF. The CDR3 DNA reads as TGTGCCAGCAGGCAGGGCTATAATTCACCCCTCCACTTT.

This clonotype occurred a few times. The chain employs TRBV5-1 and TRBJ2-3, with 9 bases fitting TRBD2. Germline V gene sequence: CDR1 SGHRS, CDR2 YFSETQ. The CDR3 runs to 20 residues. Losses at the gene ends were 0 bases for V and 0 bases for J; bases not matched to a gene: 14. The CDR3 loop is CASSLGSYSGGLSSTDTQYF. The DNA for the CDR3 is TGCGCCAGCAGCTTGGGCTCATATAGCGGGGGTTTATCTAGCACAGATACGCAGTATTTT.

This clonotype was seen many times. The chain uses TRBV7-9 and TRBJ1-1; D is possibly TRBD1 (5 bases). Trimming removed 5 bases at V and 1 base at J, with 5 bases between. This CDR3 has 12 amino acids. CDR1 and CDR2 from the germline V gene are SEHNR and FQNEAQ (reference sequence). DNA for the CDR3: TGTGCCAGCAGCACAGGGAACACTGAAGCTTTCTTT. Its protein product is CASSTGNTEAFF.

This clonotype was counted a few times. The J gene is TRBJ1-3, the V gene TRBV6-1; no clear D gene. The germline gives CDR1 MNHNS, CDR2 SASEGT. V was cut by 6 bases and J by 4 bases, with 16 bases left in between. The CDR3 sequence is 15 residues long. The CDR3 sequence is CASSRFVPEGNTIYF. CDR3 DNA sequence: TGTGCCAGCAGCCGCTTTGTCCCTGAGGGAAACACCATATATTTT.

The chain recombines TRBV11-2 with TRBJ2-1, with D perhaps TRBD1 or TRBD2 (5 bases each). V was cut by 5 bases and J by 5 bases, with 10 bases left in between. Germline V gene lookup returns CDR1 SGHAT and CDR2 FQNNGV. The CDR3 has 13 amino acids. The CDR3 DNA follows: TGTGCCAGCAGCCGGGACCAAAACAATGAGCAGTTCTTC. Amino acid sequence: CASSRDQNNEQFF.

The gene calls are TRBV9 and TRBJ2-3; D not resolved. Trimming left V 0 bases short and J 2 bases short, with 4 bases between. The length of the CDR3 is 13 residues. Germline V gene sequence: CDR1 SGDLS, CDR2 YYNGEE. CDR3 nucleotide sequence: TGTGCCAGCAGCGTAGGGGTCACAGATACGCAGTATTTT. Translating it yields CASSVGVTDTQYF.

The rearrangement joins TRBV2 to TRBJ2-3, with TRBD2 as a possible D gene (6 bases). The CDR3 runs to 15 residues. Trimming took 10 bases from V and 4 from J, leaving 21 bases between them. Looked up from germline, CDR1 is SNHLY and CDR2 is FYNNEI. CDR3 sequence (DNA): TGTGCCACCTCCCCCGCCTGGCGGGACTCAGATACGCAGTATTTT. Translation: CATSPAWRDSDTQYF.

This clonotype was detected a few times. The V gene is TRBV3-1, the J gene TRBJ2-3; TRBD2 matches 8 bases. In germline, CDR1 is LGHDT, CDR2 YNNKEL (reference sequence). The V gene end was trimmed by 0 bases and the J gene end by 3 bases; junction bases not matched to a gene: 5. There are 16 residues in the CDR3. For the CDR3, the DNA is TGTGCCAGCAGCCAAGAAAAGCGGGGGAGTACAGATACGCAGTATTTT. It codes for CASSQEKRGSTDTQYF.

The chain employs TRBV10-3 and TRBJ1-1; TRBD1 aligns across 7 bases. This CDR3 is 15 amino acids long. V shed 6 bases and J 1 base; nucleotides not matched to a gene: 8. CDR1 and CDR2 (germline): ENHRY, SYGVKD. This CDR3 reads CAIREQGTANTEAFF. The CDR3 DNA reads TGTGCCATCAGAGAACAGGGGACCGCGAACACTGAAGCTTTCTTT.